These 18 T cell receptor beta chains were sequenced from one sample in a study of T-cell memory formation after mild COVID-19. TCRdb reprocessed the 5' RACE reads with MiXCR, giving one entry per CDR3 protein. The repertoire holds 110,000 to 150,000 distinct CDR3 sequences, roughly a quarter seen once, with less than 25% in the top ten. The sequenced sample was PBMCs or a T cell subset sorted from them (not recorded which). These receptors came from an adult woman who had mild COVID-19 (a few samples of this study predate the infection). Cell type and time point are not known.

This sequence joins TRBV4-2 and TRBJ2-3; tentatively, D is TRBD2 (5 bases). The CDR3 covers 15 residues. V lost 0 bases and J 4 bases, leaving 11 bases between the germline ends. CDR1 is LGHNA and CDR2 is YNFKEQ in the germline V gene. CDR3 in amino acids: CASSQDSGSADTQYF. The CDR3 DNA sequence: TGTGCCAGCAGCCAAGATTCGGGAAGCGCAGATACGCAGTATTTT.

This clonotype was seen once. This chain's CDR3 is CAWSSSPGTGPSYGYTF. Written as DNA, the CDR3 is TGTGCCTGGAGTTCATCCCCCGGGACAGGGCCTTCCTATGGCTACACCTTC. The J gene is TRBJ1-2, the V gene TRBV30; 9 positions match TRBD1. Trimming took 2 bases from V and 4 from J; bases not matched to a gene: 14. The CDR3 is made up of 17 amino acids. CDR1 and CDR2 from the germline V gene are GTSNPN and SVGIG (reference sequence).

The chain employs TRBV30 and TRBJ1-1; perhaps TRBD1 as D (6 bases). This CDR3 has 14 residues. CDR1 is GTSNPN and CDR2 is SVGIG in the germline V gene (reference sequence). Deletions cut 0 bases from V and 4 bases from J, with 12 bases between. The CDR3 loop reads CAWSVGGWGTEAFF. Here the CDR3 DNA reads TGTGCCTGGAGTGTTGGGGGCTGGGGCACTGAAGCTTTCTTT.

The V gene is TRBV7-6, the J gene TRBJ2-1; TRBD2 matches at 16 bases. Germline-derived CDR1 and CDR2 are SGHVS and FNYEAQ. The CDR3 contains 15 residues. Trimming took 5 bases from V and 12 from J; bases not matched to a gene: 7. Here the CDR3 DNA reads TGTGCCAGCAGCCCGGGACTAGCGGGGGGGTTTATGCAGTTCTTC. This translates into CASSPGLAGGFMQFF.

This clonotype has a handful of counts. The CDR3 DNA sequence: TGTGCCAGCAGCTTAGTTTCGGGCCGTAAGGGGGGCTACACCTTC. It encodes CASSLVSGRKGGYTF. This chain connects TRBV13 to TRBJ1-2; D might be TRBD1 (5 bases). CDR3 length equals 15 residues. Trimming took 1 base from V and 8 from J, leaving 17 bases between them. The germline V gene encodes CDR1 PRHDT and CDR2 FYEKMQ (reference sequence).

The V gene is TRBV12-3 or TRBV12-4, the J gene TRBJ1-1; D unresolved. This CDR3 comprises 15 residues. Trimming took off 3 bases at V and 0 bases at J, with 11 bases between the two ends. The CDR3 loop is CASSLSVWVNTEAFF. The CDR3 DNA is TGTGCCAGCAGTTTGTCGGTATGGGTGAACACTGAAGCTTTCTTT.

The genes are TRBV20-1 and TRBJ1-4; D may be TRBD1 (6 bases). Per germline, CDR1 DFQATT and CDR2 SNEGSKA (reference sequence). The CDR3 contains 17 residues. Written as DNA, the CDR3 is TGCGGAGACTCCCGGGACACCTTAATCTCAACTAATGAAAAACTGTTTTTT. It specifies CGDSRDTLISTNEKLFF.

This clonotype was seen more than once but under ten times. V usage is TRBV6-1 and J usage is TRBJ2-7; D perhaps matches TRBD1 (5 bases). The CDR3 length is 15 residues. Trimming stripped 6 bases from V and 0 bases from J, with 15 bases between. From germline, CDR1 is MNHNS and CDR2 SASEGT. In DNA, the CDR3 is TGTGCCAGCAGCGTCGTAGACAGCCGCTCCTACGAGCAGTACTTC. It yields the protein CASSVVDSRSYEQYF.

This chain joins TRBV4-1 and TRBJ2-7; a possible D gene is TRBD1 (6 bases). Germline V gene lookup returns CDR1 MGHRA and CDR2 YSYEKL. V lost 3 bases and J 7 bases, leaving 16 bases between the germline ends. This CDR3 region has 14 residues. CDR3 DNA: TGCGCCAGCAGCCACAGGACAGCTTCTGGGGAGCAGTACTTC. Protein: CASSHRTASGEQYF.

J is TRBJ1-2 and V is TRBV10-2, with D tentatively TRBD1 (5 bases). CDR1 and CDR2 from the germline V gene are WSHSY and SAAADI. Trimming removed 0 bases at V and 6 bases at J, with 11 bases between. This CDR3 is built from 14 residues. This chain's CDR3 is CASSESQQGDGYTF. CDR3 in DNA: TGCGCCAGCAGTGAGTCCCAGCAGGGCGATGGCTACACCTTC.

CDR3 sequence reads: CATSRTSRGDAFF. In DNA, the CDR3 is TGTGCCACCAGCAGAACTTCACGGGGGGACGCTTTCTTT. V and J are TRBV15 and TRBJ1-1, with D possibly TRBD1 on 5 matching bases. V was shortened by 2 bases and J by 11 bases, with 15 bases between the two germline ends. This CDR3 spans 13 amino acids. CDR1 and CDR2 from the germline V gene are LNHNV and YYDKDF (reference sequence).

There are a few counts of this clonotype. The V gene is TRBV7-9, the J gene TRBJ2-7; a weak D match, TRBD1 (5 bases). Germline values: CDR1 SEHNR, CDR2 FQNEAQ (reference sequence). This CDR3 is built from 12 residues. With 3 bases removed from V and 5 bases from J, the gap between germline ends came to 8 bases. In nucleotides, the CDR3 is TGTGCCAGCAGCTTTACGACAGACGAGCAGTACTTC. Protein sequence: CASSFTTDEQYF. The whole variable domain, remainder taken from reference TRBV7-9 and TRBJ2-7, is DTGVSQNPRHKITKRGQNVTFRCDPISEHNRLYWYRQTLGQGPEFLTYFQNEAQLEKSRLLSDRFSAERPKGSFSTLEIQRTEQGDSAMYLCASSFTTDEQYFGPGTRLTVT.

V and J are TRBV7-2 and TRBJ1-2; no clear D gene. Trimming took 5 bases from V and 4 from J, leaving 14 bases between them. The CDR3 is made up of 14 amino acids. Germline V gene data show CDR1 as SGHTA and CDR2 as FQGNSA. The CDR3 is CASSTPQEIYGYTF. The CDR3 DNA is TGTGCCAGCAGCACACCTCAGGAGATCTATGGCTACACCTTC.

The chain combines TRBV5-6 with TRBJ2-2; D uncertain. This CDR3 is 16 amino acids long. Germline V lookup: CDR1 SGHDT, CDR2 YYEEEE. Trimming removed 2 bases at V and 0 bases at J, with 11 bases between. Here the CDR3 reads CASSFWRSANTGELFF. The CDR3, as DNA: TGTGCCAGCAGCTTTTGGCGGAGCGCGAACACCGGGGAGCTGTTTTTT. The full variable domain, in which reference TRBV5-6 and TRBJ2-2 provide the parts outside the CDR3, is DAGVTQSPTHLIKTRGQQVTLRCSPKSGHDTVSWYQQALGQGPQFIFQYYEEEERQRGNFPDRFSGHQFPNYSSELNVNALLLGDSALYLCASSFWRSANTGELFFGEGSRLTVL.

This clonotype was seen a few times. The gene calls are TRBV7-2 and TRBJ1-2; D is ambiguous. The germline V gene has CDR1 SGHTA and CDR2 FQGNSA. The CDR3 extends over 16 amino acids. The germline V and J ends were trimmed by 1 base and 4 bases, with 16 bases remaining between them. The CDR3 nucleotides are TGTGCCAGCAGCTTAGATTTGACGGCGTTTAGCTATGGCTACACCTTC. Protein product: CASSLDLTAFSYGYTF.

J is TRBJ1-5 and V is TRBV19; possibly TRBD1 for D (6 bases). V was cut by 4 bases and J by 4 bases, with 11 bases left in between. The germline CDR1 and CDR2 sequences are LNHDA and SQIVND (reference sequence). The CDR3 covers 14 residues. CDR3 in amino acids: CASSTGTTNQPQHF. CDR3 DNA: TGTGCCAGTAGTACCGGGACAACAAATCAGCCCCAGCATTTT.

The rearrangement uses TRBV7-9 and TRBJ2-7, with D unclear. From germline, CDR1 is SEHNR and CDR2 FQNEAQ (reference sequence). V lost 5 bases, J lost 2 bases, and 7 bases lay in between. This CDR3 has 12 amino acids. This CDR3 is CASSIRTYEQYF. CDR3 nucleotide sequence: TGTGCCAGCAGCATAAGGACCTACGAGCAGTACTTC.

In its sample, this clonotype was seen many times. The chain is built from TRBV6-5 and TRBJ2-7, with a tentative D call TRBD2 (7 bases). V lost 5 bases to trimming and J lost 2 bases, with 10 bases between them. The CDR3 runs 13 residues. Germline CDR1 is MNHEY and CDR2 is SVGAGI. DNA of the CDR3: TGTGCCAGCAGTCCGGGGGGCACCTACGAGCAGTACTTC. This gives the protein CASSPGGTYEQYF.